These 24 T cell receptor beta chains were all obtained from the same sample, sequenced in a study of blood T cell repertoires in COVID-19. Method: immunoSEQ multiplex PCR; TCRdb's copy keeps in-frame clones and lacks some. Here the sample spans under 300,000 clones, around nine tenths being singletons. The sample was peripheral blood. The receptors stem from a woman in her forties who had recovered from COVID-19.

The table lists this clone with a count of one. The V and J genes are TRBV7-2 and TRBJ2-7; D may be TRBD2 (5 bases). V was trimmed by 2 bases and J by 0 bases, leaving 8 bases between them. There are 14 residues in the CDR3. Germline values: CDR1 SGHTA, CDR2 FQGNSA. In nucleotides, the CDR3 is TGTGCCAGCAGCTTAAACGGGATCTCCTACGAGCAGTACTTC. Protein: CASSLNGISYEQYF. Filled out from reference TRBV7-2 and TRBJ2-7, the complete variable domain reads GAGVSQSPSNKVTEKGKDVELRCDPISGHTALYWYRQSLGQGLEFLIYFQGNSAPDKSGLPSDRFSAERTGGSVSTLTIQRTQQEDSAVYLCASSLNGISYEQYFGPGTRLTVT.

V gene TRBV7-9 combines with J gene TRBJ2-3; no reliable D call. Germline V gene data show CDR1 as SEHNR and CDR2 as FQNEAQ (reference sequence). Trimming shortened V by 5 bases and J by 4 bases, and 16 bases separated the two germline ends. The CDR3 covers 15 residues. The CDR3 coding sequence is TGTGCCAGCAGCCCGACTGCGGCGAAACCAGATACGCAGTATTTT. Its protein is CASSPTAAKPDTQYF.

J is TRBJ2-7 and V is TRBV28; D is ambiguous. Germline CDR1 is MDHEN and CDR2 is SYDVKM. V shed 4 bases and J shed 5 bases, with 6 bases lying between them. CDR3 size: 11 residues. The CDR3 nucleotides read TGTGCCAGCAGTTCCAGTCACGAGCAGTACTTC. This encodes CASSSSHEQYF.

This chain links TRBV7-9 with TRBJ1-4, with 9 bases lining up with TRBD1. The germline CDR1 and CDR2 sequences are SEHNR and FQNEAQ (reference sequence). V lost 5 bases and J lost 3; bases outside the gene matches: 4. The CDR3 covers 15 residues. This chain's CDR3 is CASSTTGGPNEKLFF. Here the CDR3 DNA reads TGTGCCAGCAGCACAACAGGGGGCCCTAATGAAAAACTGTTTTTT.

This clone came up once. This chain joins TRBV29-1 and TRBJ2-3; D uncertain. Germline CDR1 is SQVTM and CDR2 is ANQGSEA. V lost 4 bases and J lost 0, with 11 bases in between. The CDR3 is 14 residues long. CDR3 bases: TGCAGCGTTGTGTTCGCGGAGAGCACAGATACGCAGTATTTT. Its translation is CSVVFAESTDTQYF.

V gene TRBV11-3 combines with J gene TRBJ2-7, with TRBD2 matching 8 bases. The V segment lost 3 bases and the J segment 1 base; nucleotides outside the gene matches: 2. The CDR3 loop spans 14 amino acids. Looked up from germline, CDR1 is SGHNT and CDR2 is YENEEA. CDR3 coding DNA: TGTGCCAGCAGCTTCGGGAGGGGATCCTACGAGCAGTACTTC. This translates into CASSFGRGSYEQYF.

The chain carries TRBV6-2 or TRBV6-3 and TRBJ2-5; 8 bases are a match to TRBD1. The CDR3 contains 16 residues. Losses at the gene ends were 2 bases for V and 5 bases for J; bases not matched to a gene: 10. Germline lookup yields CDR1 MNHEY and CDR2 SVGEGT. The DNA of the CDR3 is TGTGCCAGCAGTTACGGTTACTCGGACAGGGCTGAGACCCAGTACTTC. Amino acids: CASSYGYSDRAETQYF.

The gene calls are TRBV4-1 and TRBJ2-7; 12 nucleotides line up with TRBD2. Germline CDR1 reads MGHRA; CDR2 reads YSYEKL. This CDR3 region has 16 residues. V shed 1 base, J shed 3 bases, and the junction held 4 bases outside the gene matches. CDR3 loop: CASSQALAGGLYEQYF. Here the CDR3 DNA reads TGCGCCAGCAGCCAAGCTCTAGCGGGGGGGCTCTACGAGCAGTACTTC.

The chain combines TRBV25-1 with TRBJ2-1; TRBD1 might be the D (6 bases). The germline V gene has CDR1 MGHDK and CDR2 SYGVNS. V lost 2 bases and J lost 4, with 6 bases in between. The CDR3 runs 13 residues. The CDR3 region is CASSEQGYNEQFF. CDR3 bases: TGTGCCAGCAGTGAACAGGGGTACAATGAGCAGTTCTTC.

Only one count was recorded for this clone. The rearrangement links TRBV2 to TRBJ2-7, with 9 bases matching TRBD1. The CDR3 contains 15 residues. The V segment lost 6 bases and the J segment 2 bases; nucleotides outside the gene matches: 8. Germline lookup yields CDR1 SNHLY and CDR2 FYNNEI. The CDR3 is CASSEADRGAYEQYF. The CDR3 DNA reads TGTGCCAGCAGCGAGGCAGACAGGGGGGCCTACGAGCAGTACTTC.

V is TRBV5-5 and J is TRBJ1-1, with D possibly being TRBD1 (6 bases). CDR1 SGHKS and CDR2 YYEKEE come from the germline V gene (reference sequence). V lost 3 bases and J 11 bases, leaving 23 bases between the germline ends. The CDR3 covers 15 residues. CDR3 nucleotides: TGTGCCAGCAGCTCAACTCCACAGGGAGACACTACGGCTTTCTTT. Translating gives CASSSTPQGDTTAFF. The complete variable domain, with remaining parts taken from reference TRBV5-5 and TRBJ1-1, reads DAGVTQSPTHLIKTRGQQVTLRCSPISGHKSVSWYQQVLGQGPQFIFQYYEKEERGRGNFPDRFSARQFPNYSSELNVNALLLGDSALYLCASSSTPQGDTTAFFGQGTRLTVV.

The chain combines TRBV6-5 with TRBJ1-3; D call uncertain. The CDR3 extends over 14 amino acids. V lost 5 bases to trimming and J lost 0 bases, with 8 bases between them. CDR1 and CDR2 (germline): MNHEY, SVGAGI. The CDR3 DNA reads as TGTGCCAGCAGTCCGCGTACCTCTGGAAACACCATATATTTT. Translation: CASSPRTSGNTIYF.

V is TRBV28 and J is TRBJ2-3, with D possibly TRBD2 on 7 matching bases. The CDR3 loop spans 15 amino acids. Between the trimmed V and J ends, which lost 6 bases and 5 bases, there was a span of 18 bases. Germline CDR1 MDHEN, CDR2 SYDVKM. The CDR3 spells CASSPPGGPRDTQYF. CDR3 sequence (DNA): TGTGCCAGCAGCCCCCCCGGGGGGCCGAGAGATACGCAGTATTTT.

This clone was counted only a few times. The CDR3 coding sequence is TGTGCCAGCAGTGAATTAGCGGGGGCTCCGGATACGCAGTATTTT. Translating it yields CASSELAGAPDTQYF. The rearrangement uses TRBV6-4 and TRBJ2-3; 9 bases align to TRBD2. Germline CDR1 reads MRHNA; CDR2 reads SNTAGT. J gave up 6 bases and V 3 bases, and 7 bases lay outside the gene matches. The CDR3 consists of 15 residues.

V gene TRBV5-6 combines with J gene TRBJ1-5; 7 nucleotides match TRBD1. The junction had 6 bases not matched to a gene; V was cut back by 1 base and J by 5 bases. CDR3 length equals 15 residues. CDR1 and CDR2 (germline): SGHDT, YYEEEE. The CDR3 nucleotides are TGTGCCAGCAGCTTGCGCGGCAGGGGGGATCAGCCCCAGCATTTT. It codes for CASSLRGRGDQPQHF.

V is TRBV6-5 and J is TRBJ2-7, with 8 bases matching TRBD2. In germline, CDR1 is MNHEY, CDR2 SVGAGI. The junction had 12 bases not matched to a gene; V was cut back by 6 bases and J by 5 bases. This CDR3 has 15 residues. The CDR3 is CASRKFRGGRNEQYF. CDR3 coding DNA: TGTGCCAGCAGGAAATTTCGGGGGGGCCGCAACGAGCAGTACTTC.

The genes are TRBV7-2 and TRBJ1-2; 8 bases match TRBD1. V lost 1 base, J lost 3 bases, and 4 bases stayed unmatched. The V gene's germline CDR1 is SGHTA and CDR2 FQGNSA. The CDR3 is 15 amino acids. CDR3 sequence reads: CASSLESGGDYGYTF. CDR3 DNA: TGTGCCAGCAGCTTAGAATCAGGGGGCGACTATGGCTACACCTTC.

As DNA, the CDR3 is TGTGCCAGCAAAATGGCCGGGAACTTGAATTCACCCCTCCACTTT. Translated: CASKMAGNLNSPLHF. The rearrangement joins TRBV6-5 to TRBJ1-6; D unresolved. Per the germline V gene, CDR1 is MNHEY and CDR2 is SVGAGI. The V end was cut by 7 bases, the J end by 7 bases, with 17 bases between. The CDR3 has 15 residues.

The sample holds a few counts of this clone. This chain joins TRBV19 and TRBJ1-4, with 7 positions matching TRBD1. The ends lost 3 bases at V and 10 bases at J; junction bases unmatched: 8. The CDR3 runs to 14 residues. Per germline, CDR1 LNHDA and CDR2 SQIVND (reference sequence). The CDR3 DNA is TGTGCCAGTAGTATCGGCCAGGGGGTAGGAAAACTGTTTTTT. Amino acids: CASSIGQGVGKLFF. The variable domain in full, completed from reference TRBV19 and TRBJ1-4, reads DGGITQSPKYLFRKEGQNVTLSCEQNLNHDAMYWYRQDPGQGLRLIYYSQIVNDFQKGDIAEGYSVSREKKESFPLTVTSAQKNPTAFYLCASSIGQGVGKLFFGSGTQLSVL.

This clone has only a few counts. The chain employs TRBV11-3 and TRBJ2-7, with D tentatively TRBD2 (7 bases). Trimming cost V 0 bases and J 4 bases, with 13 bases left between them. The germline V gene has CDR1 SGHNT and CDR2 YENEEA. The CDR3 covers 15 residues. CDR3 region: CASSLEASGTYEQYF. As DNA, the CDR3 is TGTGCCAGCAGCTTAGAAGCAAGCGGGACATACGAGCAGTACTTC.

In its sample, this clone was seen a few times. The chain carries TRBV11-3 and TRBJ2-1; TRBD2 matches at 13 bases. The germline CDR1 and CDR2 sequences are SGHNT and YENEEA. The CDR3 has 15 residues. V was pared by 8 bases and J by 7 bases, with 8 bases of the junction left unmatched. The CDR3 spells CASGRPGLAGNEQFF. CDR3 sequence (DNA): TGTGCCAGCGGAAGACCGGGACTAGCGGGGAATGAGCAGTTCTTC.

The rearrangement joins TRBV6-5 to TRBJ1-2, with 8 bases that match TRBD1. The junction had 6 bases not matched to a gene; V was cut back by 0 bases and J by 6 bases. CDR3 size: 15 residues. The germline V gene encodes CDR1 MNHEY and CDR2 SVGAGI. In nucleotides, the CDR3 is TGTGCCAGCAGTTACTCAAGGACAGGGAGGAATGGCTACACCTTC. As protein: CASSYSRTGRNGYTF.

The rearrangement joins TRBV20-1 to TRBJ2-5; 8 nucleotides match TRBD1. Trimming at V came to 3 bases and at J to 5 bases, leaving 8 bases not matched to a gene. CDR1 and CDR2 (germline): DFQATT, SNEGSKA (reference sequence). This CDR3 is 14 amino acids long. The CDR3 loop is CSASDPGGRETQYF. In DNA form, the CDR3 reads TGCAGTGCTAGTGACCCAGGGGGCAGGGAGACCCAGTACTTC.

This sequence joins TRBV6-2 or TRBV6-3 and TRBJ1-3; tentative D call: TRBD1 (5 bases). The CDR3 length is 15 residues. The V and J ends lost 4 bases and 0 bases respectively, with 10 bases between them. CDR1 is MNHEY, CDR2 SVGEGT, per germline. The CDR3 protein is CASSSSTVSGNTIYF. CDR3 DNA: TGTGCCAGCAGTTCCTCGACAGTCTCTGGAAACACCATATATTTT.